Below, 11 T cell receptor beta chains from the same sample are listed, as sequenced in a study of T cells in Graves' hyperthyroidism and ophthalmopathy. TCR beta CDR3 region amplification was performed from RNA transcripts. In the first-round RT-PCR of the TCR CDR3, the HTBI primer set was used. TCRdb processed the multiplex PCR reads anew with MiXCR; each CDR3 protein has one entry. The table lists approximately 300,000 distinct CDR3 sequences, about 19% of them singletons. The specimen sequenced was blood. The origin of the receptors is a man aged 45 to 65 with Graves' ophthalmopathy.

The chain links TRBV5-4 to TRBJ2-2; TRBD2 aligns across 9 bases. The CDR3 has 15 amino acids. Germline CDR1 SGHNT, CDR2 YYREEE (reference sequence). Losses at the gene ends were 4 bases for V and 4 bases for J; bases not matched to a gene: 5. The CDR3 nucleotides read TGTGCCAGCAGCGCGGGAGGGACAGCCACCGGGGAGCTGTTTTTT. This gives the protein CASSAGGTATGELFF.

This clonotype showed up many times. The rearrangement joins TRBV6-1 to TRBJ1-5, with 10 nucleotides matching TRBD1. V lost 5 bases, J lost 1 base, and 5 bases stayed unmatched. The CDR3 is 16 residues long. Germline V gene lookup returns CDR1 MNHNS and CDR2 SASEGT. The CDR3 protein is CASSPGQGSSNQPQHF. CDR3 DNA: TGTGCCAGCAGTCCGGGACAGGGGTCGAGCAATCAGCCCCAGCATTTT.

This clonotype has just a few counts. The chain uses TRBV9 and TRBJ2-7, with 7 positions matching TRBD2. This CDR3 contains 15 residues. V was clipped by 2 bases and J by 5 bases; unmatched bases: 10. CDR1 is SGDLS and CDR2 is YYNGEE in the germline V gene. The CDR3 reads CASSVSAGVADEQYF. The CDR3 nucleotides are TGTGCCAGCAGCGTTTCTGCGGGAGTCGCAGACGAGCAGTACTTC.

There are many counts of this clonotype. CDR3 in DNA: TGCAGTGCTAGAAGAGGAGGGGATCAGCCCCAGCATTTT. Its translation is CSARRGGDQPQHF. V is TRBV20-1 and J is TRBJ1-5; maybe TRBD1 (5 bases). The V gene lost 2 bases and the J gene lost 5 bases, with 10 bases spanning the gap. The CDR3 is 13 residues long. Germline V gene sequence: CDR1 DFQATT, CDR2 SNEGSKA (reference sequence).

In its sample, this clonotype was seen many times. The chain links TRBV6-1 to TRBJ1-2; 7 bases are a match to TRBD1. The CDR3 extends over 14 amino acids. Germline loops: CDR1 MNHNS, CDR2 SASEGT. V lost 7 bases to trimming and J lost 3 bases; unmatched junction nucleotides: 8. The CDR3 nucleotides read TGTGCCAGCAAGGGACAGCCCTCCTACTATGGCTACACCTTC. Its protein is CASKGQPSYYGYTF.

This clonotype turned up a few times. The chain joins TRBV7-9 to TRBJ2-1; D is unclear. CDR1 and CDR2 from the germline V gene are SEHNR and FQNEAQ (reference sequence). The CDR3 is 14 residues long. V lost 5 bases and J lost 3, with 11 bases in between. The CDR3 region has the DNA TGTGCCAGCAGCCCATATGCGGTCTACAATGAGCAGTTCTTC. This encodes CASSPYAVYNEQFF.

The chain links TRBV5-1 to TRBJ2-7; 8 nucleotides align to TRBD1. In germline, CDR1 is SGHRS, CDR2 YFSETQ. This CDR3 spans 14 amino acids. The ends lost 0 bases at V and 5 bases at J; junction bases unmatched: 4. The CDR3 here is CASSLGNRGDEQYF. CDR3 DNA sequence: TGCGCCAGCAGCTTGGGGAACAGGGGGGACGAGCAGTACTTC.

The J gene is TRBJ2-1, the V gene TRBV2; D gene unclear. The CDR3 contains 13 residues. The germline V and J ends were trimmed by 1 base and 8 bases, with 9 bases remaining between them. Germline CDR1 SNHLY, CDR2 FYNNEI. This CDR3 is CASSEGIGDEQFF. The CDR3 DNA is TGTGCCAGCAGTGAAGGTATTGGCGATGAGCAGTTCTTC. Full variable domain (missing parts from reference TRBV2 and TRBJ2-1): EPEVTQTPSHQVTQMGQEVILRCVPISNHLYFYWYRQILGQKVEFLVSFYNNEISEKSEIFDDQFSVERPDGSNFTLKIRSTKLEDSAMYFCASSEGIGDEQFFGPGTRLTVL.

V gene TRBV28 combines with J gene TRBJ1-3, with 8 bases aligning to TRBD1. The CDR3 totals 13 residues. Germline lookup yields CDR1 MDHEN and CDR2 SYDVKM. V lost 6 bases to trimming and J lost 3 bases; unmatched junction nucleotides: 1. CDR3 sequence (DNA): TGTGCCAGCAGGGACAGGGATGGAAACACCATATATTTT. Residues: CASRDRDGNTIYF.

There are many counts of this clonotype. The V gene is TRBV2, the J gene TRBJ2-1; 8 bases line up with TRBD2. The CDR3 spans 15 residues. The V gene's germline CDR1 is SNHLY and CDR2 FYNNEI. The V and J ends lost 5 bases and 4 bases, in that order; junction bases with no gene match: 7. CDR3 DNA sequence: TGTGCCAGCAGTCGAGGACTAGCAAGTTACAATGAGCAGTTCTTC. It translates to CASSRGLASYNEQFF.

J is TRBJ2-3 and V is TRBV19; D is undetermined. V lost 4 bases, J lost 0 bases, and 11 bases lay in between. Germline CDR1 is LNHDA and CDR2 is SQIVND (reference sequence). The CDR3 has 15 residues. The DNA of the CDR3 is TGTGCCAGTAGTACAGGACGGATAAGCACAGATACGCAGTATTTT. Residues: CASSTGRISTDTQYF. The whole variable domain, filled in from reference TRBV19 and TRBJ2-3, reads DGGITQSPKYLFRKEGQNVTLSCEQNLNHDAMYWYRQDPGQGLRLIYYSQIVNDFQKGDIAEGYSVSREKKESFPLTVTSAQKNPTAFYLCASSTGRISTDTQYFGPGTRLTVL.